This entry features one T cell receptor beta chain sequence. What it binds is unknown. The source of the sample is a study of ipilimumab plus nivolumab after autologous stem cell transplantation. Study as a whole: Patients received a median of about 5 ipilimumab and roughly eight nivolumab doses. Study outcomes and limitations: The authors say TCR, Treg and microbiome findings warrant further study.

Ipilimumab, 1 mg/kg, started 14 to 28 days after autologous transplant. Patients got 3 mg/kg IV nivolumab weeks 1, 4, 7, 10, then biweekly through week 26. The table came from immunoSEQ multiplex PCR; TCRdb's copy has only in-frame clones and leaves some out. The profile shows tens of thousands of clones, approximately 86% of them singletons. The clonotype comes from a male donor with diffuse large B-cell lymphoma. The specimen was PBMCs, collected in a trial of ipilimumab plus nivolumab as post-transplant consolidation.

For the CDR3, the DNA is TGTGCCAGCAGCCAGAGCTCCGGGACACTAAGGTTTGAGACCCAGTACTTC. Translation: CASSQSSGTLRFETQYF. The chain employs TRBV14 and TRBJ2-5, with D perhaps matching TRBD1 (6 bases). Germline V CDR1 and CDR2: SGHDN, FVKESK. CDR3 length: 17 amino acids. V was clipped by 3 bases and J by 5 bases, with 22 bases between them.